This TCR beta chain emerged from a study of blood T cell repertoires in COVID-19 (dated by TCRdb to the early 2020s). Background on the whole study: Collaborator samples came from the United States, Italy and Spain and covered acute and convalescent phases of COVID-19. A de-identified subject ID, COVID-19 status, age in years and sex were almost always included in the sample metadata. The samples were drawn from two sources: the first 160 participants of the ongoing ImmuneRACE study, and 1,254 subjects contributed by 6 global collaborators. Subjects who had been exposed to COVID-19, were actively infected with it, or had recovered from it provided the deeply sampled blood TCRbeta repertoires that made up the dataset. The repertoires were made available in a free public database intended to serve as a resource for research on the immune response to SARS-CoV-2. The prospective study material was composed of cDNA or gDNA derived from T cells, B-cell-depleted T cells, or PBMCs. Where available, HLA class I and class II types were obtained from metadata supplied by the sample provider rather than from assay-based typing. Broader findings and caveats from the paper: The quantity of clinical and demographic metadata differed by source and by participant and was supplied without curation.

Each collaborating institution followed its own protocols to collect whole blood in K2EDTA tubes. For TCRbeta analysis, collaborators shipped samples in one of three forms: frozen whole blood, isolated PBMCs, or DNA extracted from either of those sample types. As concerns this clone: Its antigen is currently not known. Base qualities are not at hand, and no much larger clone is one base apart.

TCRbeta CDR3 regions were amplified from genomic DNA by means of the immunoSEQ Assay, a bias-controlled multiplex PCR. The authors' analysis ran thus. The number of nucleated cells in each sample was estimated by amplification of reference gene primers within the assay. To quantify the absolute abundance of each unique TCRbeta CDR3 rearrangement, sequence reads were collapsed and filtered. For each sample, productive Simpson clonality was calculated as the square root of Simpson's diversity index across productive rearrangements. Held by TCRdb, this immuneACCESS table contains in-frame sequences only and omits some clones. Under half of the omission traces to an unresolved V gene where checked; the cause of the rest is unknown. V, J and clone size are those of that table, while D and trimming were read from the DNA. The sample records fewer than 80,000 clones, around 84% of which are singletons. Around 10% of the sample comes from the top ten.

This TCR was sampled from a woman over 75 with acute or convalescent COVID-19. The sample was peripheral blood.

The CDR3 corresponds to CASSLGEVAGLYF. The nucleotides read TGCGCCAGCAGCTTGGGGGAAGTAGCGGGCCTCTACTTC. This sequence uses TRBV5-1 and TRBJ2-5, and TRBD2 matches 7 of the central bases. Sequences SGHRS (CDR1) and YFSETQ (CDR2) are obtained from the germline V gene. From cysteine to phenylalanine, the CDR3 is 13 amino acids long. Only the CDR3 region is kept as DNA, spanning 39 bases read in frame from base 1. V trim: 0 bases; J trim: 14 bases; unmatched bases: 10.